A single sample gave rise to the 5 T cell receptor beta chains below, sequenced in a study of blood T cell repertoires in COVID-19. Data came from immunoSEQ multiplex PCR; TCRdb stores just in-frame clones and leaves some out. The sample carries approximately 50,000 clones, nearly 95% recorded once. Sequenced input: peripheral blood. The receptor set was obtained from a middle-aged man with active COVID-19.

The rearrangement links TRBV28 to TRBJ1-2; 12 bases fit TRBD1. Trimming cost V 7 bases and J 6 bases; bases outside gene matches: 12. Germline loops: CDR1 MDHEN, CDR2 SYDVKM. This CDR3 has 16 amino acids. DNA for the CDR3: TGTGCCAGCACGATTGGGGGACAGGGGGCGGTGGATGGCTACACCTTC. It yields the protein CASTIGGQGAVDGYTF.

The chain is built from TRBV27 and TRBJ2-7; 11 positions match TRBD2. The germline CDR1 and CDR2 sequences are MNHEY and SMNVEV (reference sequence). V lost 4 bases to trimming and J lost 2 bases; unmatched junction nucleotides: 4. CDR3 length: 15 residues. The CDR3: CASSSRLAGTYEQYF. In DNA, the CDR3 is TGTGCCAGCAGTTCGAGACTAGCGGGGACCTACGAGCAGTACTTC.

This rearrangement joins TRBV7-6 to TRBJ2-1, with 11 bases identical to TRBD2. The V gene's germline CDR1 is SGHVS and CDR2 FNYEAQ. V gave up 1 base and J gave up 1 base; unmatched junction bases: 3. The length of the CDR3 is 17 residues. This CDR3 reads CASSLVTSGSSYNEQFF. CDR3 in DNA: TGTGCCAGCAGCTTAGTTACTAGCGGGAGTTCCTACAATGAGCAGTTCTTC.

This clone was observed a single time. This chain uses TRBV12-3 or TRBV12-4 with TRBJ1-1; the D gene is possibly TRBD1 (6 bases). Trimming stripped 5 bases from V and 6 bases from J, with 13 bases between. The CDR3 is 13 residues long. The CDR3 sequence is CASSTDRDAEAFF. The CDR3 coding sequence is TGTGCCAGCAGTACGGACAGAGACGCTGAAGCTTTCTTT.

V and J are TRBV6-5 and TRBJ2-7; 8 nucleotides agree with TRBD1. Germline values: CDR1 MNHEY, CDR2 SVGAGI. There are 11 residues in the CDR3. V shed 8 bases, J shed 3 bases, and the junction held 0 bases outside the gene matches. CDR3 sequence: CASGQGYEQYF. The DNA for the CDR3 is TGTGCCAGCGGACAGGGCTACGAGCAGTACTTC.